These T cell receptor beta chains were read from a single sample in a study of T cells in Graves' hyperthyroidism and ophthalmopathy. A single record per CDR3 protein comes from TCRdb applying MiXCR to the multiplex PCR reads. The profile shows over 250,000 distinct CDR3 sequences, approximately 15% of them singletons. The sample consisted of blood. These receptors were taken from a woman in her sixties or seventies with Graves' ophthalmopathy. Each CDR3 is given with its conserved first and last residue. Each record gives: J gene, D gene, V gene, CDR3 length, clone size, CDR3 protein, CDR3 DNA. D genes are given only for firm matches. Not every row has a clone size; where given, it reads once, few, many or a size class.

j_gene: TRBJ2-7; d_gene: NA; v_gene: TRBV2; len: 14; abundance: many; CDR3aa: CASRSWESNYEQYF; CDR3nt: TGTGCCAGCAGGTCCTGGGAGTCAAACTACGAGCAGTACTTC
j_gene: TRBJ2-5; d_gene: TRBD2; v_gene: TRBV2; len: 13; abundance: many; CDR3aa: CASSDGGEETQYF; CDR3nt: TGTGCCAGCAGTGATGGGGGGGAAGAGACCCAGTACTTC
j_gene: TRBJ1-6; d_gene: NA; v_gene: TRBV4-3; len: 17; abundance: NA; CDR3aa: CASSPEKVRVLRSPLHF; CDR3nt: TGCGCCAGCAGCCCCGAAAAGGTCCGGGTACTTCGTTCACCCCTCCACTTT
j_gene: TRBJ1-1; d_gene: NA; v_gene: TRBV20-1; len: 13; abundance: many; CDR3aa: CSAERDLNTEAFF; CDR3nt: TGCAGTGCAGAACGGGACTTGAACACTGAAGCTTTCTTT
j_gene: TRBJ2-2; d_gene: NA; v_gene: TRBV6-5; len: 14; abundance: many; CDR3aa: CASSYSWGTGELFF; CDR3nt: TGTGCCAGCAGTTACTCGTGGGGCACCGGGGAGCTGTTTTTT
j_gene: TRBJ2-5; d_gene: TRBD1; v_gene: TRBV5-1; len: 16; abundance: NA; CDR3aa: CVSSLSGRGLLETQYF; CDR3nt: TGCGTCAGCAGCTTGTCCGGCAGGGGGCTTTTGGAGACCCAGTACTTC
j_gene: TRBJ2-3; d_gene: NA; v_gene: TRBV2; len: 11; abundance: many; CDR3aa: CASSGADTQYF; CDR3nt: TGTGCCAGCAGTGGCGCAGATACGCAGTATTTT
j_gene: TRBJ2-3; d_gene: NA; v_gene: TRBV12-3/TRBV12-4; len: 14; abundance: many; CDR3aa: CASSFGLSTDTQYF; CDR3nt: TGTGCCAGCAGTTTTGGGCTTTCCACAGATACGCAGTATTTT
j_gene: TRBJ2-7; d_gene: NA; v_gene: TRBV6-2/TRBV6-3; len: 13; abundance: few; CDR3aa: CASTLAASYEQYF; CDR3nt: TGTGCCAGCACTTTGGCGGCCTCCTACGAGCAGTACTTC
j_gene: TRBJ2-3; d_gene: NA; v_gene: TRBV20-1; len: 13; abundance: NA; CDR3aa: CSARAGSTDTQYF; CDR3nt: TGCAGTGCTAGGGCAGGGTCCACAGATACGCAGTATTTT
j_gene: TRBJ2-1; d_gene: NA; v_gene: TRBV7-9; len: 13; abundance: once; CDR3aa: CASSIQENNEQFF; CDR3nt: TGTGCCAGCAGCATTCAGGAAAACAATGAGCAGTTCTTC
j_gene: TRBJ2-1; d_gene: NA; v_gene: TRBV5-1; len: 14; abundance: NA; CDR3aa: CASSTTGVYNEQFF; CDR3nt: TGCGCCAGCAGCACCACTGGGGTCTACAATGAGCAGTTCTTC
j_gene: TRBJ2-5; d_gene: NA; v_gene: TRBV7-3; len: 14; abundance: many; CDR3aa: CASSSLGAQETQYF; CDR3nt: TGTGCCAGCAGCTCTCTTGGGGCCCAAGAGACCCAGTACTTC
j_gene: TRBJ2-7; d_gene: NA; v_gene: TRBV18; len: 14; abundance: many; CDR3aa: CASSPELSSYEQYF; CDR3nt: TGTGCCAGCTCACCAGAGCTAAGCTCCTACGAGCAGTACTTC
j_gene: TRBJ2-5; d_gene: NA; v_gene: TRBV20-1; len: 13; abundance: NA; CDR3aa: CSARVPSATGEYF; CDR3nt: TGCAGTGCTAGAGTCCCTAGCGCAACCGGCGAGTACTTC
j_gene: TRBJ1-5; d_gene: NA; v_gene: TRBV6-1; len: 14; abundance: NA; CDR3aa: CASRRDRVDQPQHF; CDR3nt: TGTGCCAGCAGGCGAGATAGGGTTGACCAGCCCCAGCATTTT
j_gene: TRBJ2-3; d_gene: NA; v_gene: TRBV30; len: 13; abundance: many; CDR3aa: CAHRDGGTDTQYF; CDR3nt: TGTGCCCATCGGGACGGGGGCACAGATACGCAGTATTTT
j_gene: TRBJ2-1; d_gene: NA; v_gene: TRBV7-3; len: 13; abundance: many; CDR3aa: CASSLMEGIEQFF; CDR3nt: TGTGCCAGCAGCTTAATGGAGGGAATCGAGCAGTTCTTC
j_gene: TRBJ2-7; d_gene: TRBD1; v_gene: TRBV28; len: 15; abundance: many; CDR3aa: CASSLYGQGLNEQYF; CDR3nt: TGTGCCAGCAGTTTATATGGACAGGGGCTGAACGAGCAGTACTTC
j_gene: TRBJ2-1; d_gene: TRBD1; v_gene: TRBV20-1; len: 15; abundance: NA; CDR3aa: CSARRASTGGNEQFF; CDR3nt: TGCAGTGCTAGAAGGGCATCGACAGGGGGTAATGAGCAGTTCTTC
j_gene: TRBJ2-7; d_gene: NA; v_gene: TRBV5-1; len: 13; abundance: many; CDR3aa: CASSPDGAYEQYF; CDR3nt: TGCGCCAGCAGCCCCGACGGTGCCTACGAGCAGTACTTC
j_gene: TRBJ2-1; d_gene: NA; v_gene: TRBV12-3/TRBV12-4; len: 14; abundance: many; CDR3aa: CASSRDGPFSEQFF; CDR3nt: TGTGCCAGCAGTCGGGACGGTCCTTTTAGTGAGCAGTTCTTC
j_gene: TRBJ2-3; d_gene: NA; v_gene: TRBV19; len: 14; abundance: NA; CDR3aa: CASSKGQTTDTQYF; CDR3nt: TGTGCCAGTAGTAAGGGACAAACGACAGATACGCAGTATTTT
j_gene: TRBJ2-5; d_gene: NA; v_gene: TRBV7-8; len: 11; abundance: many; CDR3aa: CASSAEETQYF; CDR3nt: TGTGCCAGCAGCGCGGAAGAGACCCAGTACTTC
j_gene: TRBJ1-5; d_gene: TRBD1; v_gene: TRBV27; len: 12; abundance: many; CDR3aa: CASGTGDQPQHF; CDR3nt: TGTGCCAGCGGGACAGGGGATCAGCCCCAGCATTTT
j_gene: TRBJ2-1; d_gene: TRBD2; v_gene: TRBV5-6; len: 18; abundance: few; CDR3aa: CASSIELLAGHSYNEQFF; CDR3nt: TGTGCCAGCAGCATTGAGCTACTAGCGGGACACTCCTACAATGAGCAGTTCTTC
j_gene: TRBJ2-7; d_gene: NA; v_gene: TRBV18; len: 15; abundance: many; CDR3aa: CASSPPVVGSYEQYF; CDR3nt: TGTGCCAGCTCACCACCGGTGGTCGGGTCCTACGAGCAGTACTTC
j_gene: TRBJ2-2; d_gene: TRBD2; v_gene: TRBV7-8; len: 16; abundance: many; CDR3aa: CASSLGLAGLVGELFF; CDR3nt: TGTGCCAGCAGCTTAGGACTAGCGGGACTGGTCGGGGAGCTGTTTTTT
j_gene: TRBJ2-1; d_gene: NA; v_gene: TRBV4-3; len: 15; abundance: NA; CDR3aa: CASSQGQGGGNEQFF; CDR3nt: TGCGCCAGCAGCCAAGGCCAGGGGGGGGGCAATGAGCAGTTCTTC
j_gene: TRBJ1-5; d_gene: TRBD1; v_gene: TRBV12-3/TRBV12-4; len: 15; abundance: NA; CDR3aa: CASSRPGQGRQPQHF; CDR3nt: TGTGCCAGCAGCCGCCCGGGACAGGGACGTCAGCCCCAGCATTTT
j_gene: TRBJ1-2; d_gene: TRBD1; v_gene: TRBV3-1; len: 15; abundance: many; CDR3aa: CASSQDLQGLAGYTF; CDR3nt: TGTGCCAGCAGCCAAGATCTACAGGGGCTTGCTGGCTACACCTTC
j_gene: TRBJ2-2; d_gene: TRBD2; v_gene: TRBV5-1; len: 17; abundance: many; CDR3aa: CASSFGLAGADTGELFF; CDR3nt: TGCGCCAGCAGCTTCGGACTAGCGGGAGCAGACACCGGGGAGCTGTTTTTT
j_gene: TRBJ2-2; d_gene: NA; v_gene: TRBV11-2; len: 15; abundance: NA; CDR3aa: CASSLALRSTGELFF; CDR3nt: TGTGCCAGCAGCTTAGCCCTCCGGAGCACCGGGGAGCTGTTTTTT
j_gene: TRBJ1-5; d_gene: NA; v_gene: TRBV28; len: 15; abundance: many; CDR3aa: CASTLPLPGEQPQHF; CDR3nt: TGTGCCAGCACCCTTCCACTCCCCGGTGAACAGCCCCAGCATTTT
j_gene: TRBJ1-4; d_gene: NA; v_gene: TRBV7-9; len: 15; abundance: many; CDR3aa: CASSFSGGENEKLFF; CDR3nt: TGTGCCAGCAGCTTTTCGGGGGGCGAGAATGAAAAACTGTTTTTT
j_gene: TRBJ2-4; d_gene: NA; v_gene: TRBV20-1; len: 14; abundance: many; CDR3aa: CSARDAERKNIQYF; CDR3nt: TGCAGTGCTAGAGATGCGGAGAGGAAAAACATTCAGTACTTC
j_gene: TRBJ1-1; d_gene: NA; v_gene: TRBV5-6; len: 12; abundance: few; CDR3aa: CASSGQWPGAFF; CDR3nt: TGTGCCAGCAGCGGTCAGTGGCCGGGAGCTTTCTTT
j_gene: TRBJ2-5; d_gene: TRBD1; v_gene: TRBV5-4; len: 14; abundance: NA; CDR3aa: CASSPDRAQETQYF; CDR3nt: TGTGCCAGCAGCCCAGACAGGGCCCAAGAGACCCAGTACTTC
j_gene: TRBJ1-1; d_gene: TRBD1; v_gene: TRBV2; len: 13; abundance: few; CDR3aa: CASSRGLNTEAFF; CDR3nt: TGTGCCAGCAGCAGGGGGCTAAACACTGAAGCTTTCTTT
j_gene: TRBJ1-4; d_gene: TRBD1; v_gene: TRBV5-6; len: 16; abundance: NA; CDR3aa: CASSGGTDRGGEKLFF; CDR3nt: TGTGCCAGCAGCGGAGGAACCGACAGGGGAGGGGAAAAACTGTTTTTT
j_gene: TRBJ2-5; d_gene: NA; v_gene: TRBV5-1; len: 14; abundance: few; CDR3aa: CASSLNSNQETQYF; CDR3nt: TGCGCCAGCAGCCTAAACAGTAACCAAGAGACCCAGTACTTC
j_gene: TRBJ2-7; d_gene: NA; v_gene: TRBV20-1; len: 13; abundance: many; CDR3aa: CSARAGFKNEQYF; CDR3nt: TGCAGTGCTAGAGCGGGGTTTAAGAACGAGCAGTACTTC
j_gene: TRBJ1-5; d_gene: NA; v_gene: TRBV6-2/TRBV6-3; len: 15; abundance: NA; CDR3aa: CASSNGGSVHQPQHF; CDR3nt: TGTGCCAGCAGTAACGGAGGTTCAGTACATCAGCCCCAGCATTTT
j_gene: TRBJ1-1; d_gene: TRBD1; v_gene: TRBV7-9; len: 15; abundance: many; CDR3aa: CASSSWGQVEYEAFF; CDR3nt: TGTGCCAGCAGCTCATGGGGACAGGTCGAGTATGAAGCTTTCTTT
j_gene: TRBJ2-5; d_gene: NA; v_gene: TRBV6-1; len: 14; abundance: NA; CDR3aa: CASSEGWGVRTQYF; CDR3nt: TGTGCCAGCAGTGAAGGTTGGGGGGTACGGACCCAGTACTTC
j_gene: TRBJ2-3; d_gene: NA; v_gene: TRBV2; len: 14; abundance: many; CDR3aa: CASSGPLHTDTQYF; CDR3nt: TGTGCCAGCAGTGGTCCCCTACACACAGATACGCAGTATTTT
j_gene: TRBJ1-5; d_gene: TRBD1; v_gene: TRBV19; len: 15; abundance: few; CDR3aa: CASSMDRGSNQPQHF; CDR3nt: TGTGCCAGTAGTATGGACAGGGGGAGCAATCAGCCCCAGCATTTT
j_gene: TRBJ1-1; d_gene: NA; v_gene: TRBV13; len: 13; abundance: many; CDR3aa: CASSYTVNTEAFF; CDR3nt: TGTGCCAGCAGCTACACAGTGAACACTGAAGCTTTCTTT
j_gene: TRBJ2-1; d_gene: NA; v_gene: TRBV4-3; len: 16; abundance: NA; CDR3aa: CASSQAGGVSYNEQFF; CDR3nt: TGCGCCAGCAGCCAAGCGGGCGGGGTATCCTACAATGAGCAGTTCTTC
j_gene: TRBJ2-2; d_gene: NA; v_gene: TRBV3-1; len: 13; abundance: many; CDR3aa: CASGTLNTGELFF; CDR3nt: TGTGCCAGCGGGACCCTCAACACCGGGGAGCTGTTTTTT
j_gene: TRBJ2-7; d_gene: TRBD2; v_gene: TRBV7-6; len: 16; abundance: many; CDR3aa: CASSLGTSGSGYEQYF; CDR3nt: TGTGCCAGCAGCTTAGGGACTAGCGGGAGTGGCTACGAGCAGTACTTC
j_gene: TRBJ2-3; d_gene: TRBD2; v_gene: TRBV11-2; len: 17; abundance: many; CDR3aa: CASSGLAGARSTDTQYF; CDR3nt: TGTGCCAGCAGCGGACTAGCGGGGGCCCGGAGCACAGATACGCAGTATTTT
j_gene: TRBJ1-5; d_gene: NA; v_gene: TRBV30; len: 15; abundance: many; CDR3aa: CAWSVRGSPNQPQHF; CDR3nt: TGTGCCTGGAGTGTTCGGGGGTCCCCCAATCAGCCCCAGCATTTT
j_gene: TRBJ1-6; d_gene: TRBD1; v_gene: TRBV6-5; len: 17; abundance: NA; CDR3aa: CASSYASGTGPGSPLHF; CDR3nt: TGTGCCAGCAGTTACGCCTCCGGGACAGGGCCTGGTTCACCCCTCCACTTT